This TCR beta chain was observed in a study of cytotoxic CD8 clonotypes in ibrutinib-treated CLL. This clone was seen just once. Genomic DNA for TCR beta libraries, about 1.8 micrograms, came from cryopreserved PBMCs. The CDR3 extends over 15 amino acids. V shed 1 base and J shed 0 bases, with 7 bases lying between them. Germline CDR1 SGHVS, CDR2 FQNEAQ. Produced via immunoSEQ multiplex PCR; TCRdb's table is partial and in-frame only. The sample shows 330,000 or so clones, roughly 70% of them seen only once. V and J are TRBV7-8 and TRBJ1-3, with no clear D. The TCR was taken from a human donor with chronic lymphocytic leukemia. The starting material was PBMCs, obtained after 36 months of ibrutinib treatment. The CDR3 region is CASSLEAYSGNTIYF. DNA of the CDR3: TGTGCCAGCAGCTTAGAGGCCTACTCTGGAAACACCATATATTTT.